This TCR beta chain was recorded in a study of shared clonotypes between healthy human individuals. Study results and limitations: Relative to memory subsets, naive subsets generally showed larger estimated richness.

All donors qualified as healthy HIV-negative adults and had experienced no recent acute infections or vaccinations. Combining CD45RO+ cells with CCR7-negative CD45RA+ TemRA cells gave CD8 memory. The CDR3 is 14 residues long. CDR1 ENHRY and CDR2 SYGVKD come from the germline V gene. Concerning this clone itself: What it binds is unknown. The junction differs from germline at one of its ends, possibly a read error. The same CDR3 can be traced to other DNA sequences in this sample.

Genomic DNA from each subset was divided evenly over several immunoSEQ plates. TCRdb's copy holds only in-frame clones and misses some; the assay was immunoSEQ multiplex PCR. The sample includes more than 550,000 clones, less than 95% seen only once; the top ten take 34%. The TCR comes from a man between 18 and 29 years old in good health. Some clones in this sample may be carry-over from other donors' samples. Sample: memory CD8+ T cells from PBMCs. Subset here: CD45RO+ cells pooled with CCR7-negative TemRA cells. This chain joins TRBV10-3 and TRBJ2-5, with 7 bases aligning to TRBD1. CDR3: CATNPDRYQETQYF. The DNA of the CDR3 is TGCGCCACCAACCCGGACAGGTACCAAGAGACCCAGTACTTC.